The 32 T cell receptor beta chains below all came from one sample that was sequenced in a study of breast tumors, draining lymph nodes, adjacent tissues. A single record per CDR3 protein comes from TCRdb applying MiXCR to the multiplex PCR reads. The sample has some 150,000 distinct CDR3 sequences, under 25% seen once; the top ten hold 2.6%. Axillary draining lymph nodes of breast cancer patients supplied the node samples. Input material: axillary lymph node tissue. All receptors derive from a female donor with breast cancer. Some clones in this sample may be carry-over from other donors' samples.

This clonotype came up many times. The J gene is TRBJ2-3, the V gene TRBV4-3; TRBD2 agrees at 8 bases. V shed 2 bases and J 4 bases; nucleotides not matched to a gene: 5. Germline values: CDR1 LGHNA, CDR2 YSLEER. This CDR3 region has 15 residues. CDR3 coding DNA: TGCGCCAGCAGCCAAACCCTCGGGAGGGCAGATACGCAGTATTTT. Protein: CASSQTLGRADTQYF.

The chain couples TRBV7-9 to TRBJ2-2; no reliable D call. The germline CDR1 and CDR2 sequences are SEHNR and FQNEAQ (reference sequence). CDR3 length: 14 residues. The germline V and J ends were trimmed by 1 base and 6 bases, with 9 bases remaining between them. The CDR3 nucleotides read TGTGCCAGCAGCTTAGTTCAGGTTCCCGGGGAGCTGTTTTTT. Its protein product is CASSLVQVPGELFF.

Many counts were recorded for this clonotype. This chain links TRBV5-6 with TRBJ2-6, with TRBD1 matching 7 bases. Looked up from germline, CDR1 is SGHDT and CDR2 is YYEEEE. The CDR3 totals 13 residues. The V segment lost 0 bases and the J segment 15 bases; nucleotides outside the gene matches: 6. CDR3 in amino acids: CASSLAAAGGLTF. The CDR3 DNA reads as TGTGCCAGCAGCTTGGCGGCGGCAGGGGGCCTGACTTTC.

In its sample, this clonotype was seen many times. V and J are TRBV15 and TRBJ2-5, with D unresolved. Between the trimmed V and J ends, which lost 0 bases and 4 bases, there was a span of 12 bases. The length of the CDR3 is 15 residues. CDR1 and CDR2 (germline): LNHNV, YYDKDF (reference sequence). DNA for the CDR3: TGTGCCACCAGCAGAGATGTAACAGAAGGAGAGACCCAGTACTTC. Translating it yields CATSRDVTEGETQYF.

For this clonotype: Given a much more abundant clone one base away, this may be a read error. The chain recombines TRBV7-2 with TRBJ2-1; TRBD2 matches at 11 bases. Germline V lookup: CDR1 SGHTA, CDR2 FQGNSA. The CDR3 is 15 residues long. The chain's CDR3 is CASSSSGLAVNGQFF. The CDR3 region has the DNA TGTGCCAGCAGCTCTTCGGGACTAGCGGTTAATGGGCAGTTCTTC. Complete variable domain (other parts from reference TRBV7-2 and TRBJ2-1): GAGVSQSPSNKVTEKGKDVELRCDPISGHTALYWYRQSLGQGLEFLIYFQGNSAPDKSGLPSDRFSAERTGGSVSTLTIQRTQQEDSAVYLCASSSSGLAVNGQFFGPGTRLTVL.

This clonotype was detected ten times or more. The chain carries TRBV6-2 or TRBV6-3 and TRBJ2-7; 15 nucleotides agree with TRBD2. V shed 3 bases, J shed 7 bases, and the junction held 4 bases outside the gene matches. In germline, CDR1 is MNHEY, CDR2 SVGEGT. The CDR3 totals 15 residues. CDR3: CASSYWGLAGGEQYF. In DNA form, the CDR3 reads TGTGCCAGCAGTTATTGGGGACTAGCGGGAGGTGAGCAGTACTTC.

This clonotype was found a few times. This chain joins TRBV27 and TRBJ2-3; 13 positions agree with TRBD2. This CDR3 spans 18 amino acids. With 5 bases clipped from V and 4 bases from J, the junction kept 12 bases outside the gene matches. Per germline, CDR1 MNHEY and CDR2 SMNVEV (reference sequence). The CDR3 bases are TGTGCCAGCAGTCCCCCCCCACTAGCGGGAGGGCCCCCAGATACGCAGTATTTT. It codes for CASSPPPLAGGPPDTQYF.

This clonotype occurred many times. This chain joins TRBV3-1 and TRBJ2-1; 11 positions agree with TRBD2. CDR3 length equals 16 residues. V lost 1 base and J lost 10; bases outside the gene matches: 9. CDR1 and CDR2 from the germline V gene are LGHDT and YNNKEL (reference sequence). The CDR3 loop is CASSQVVTSGVAEQFF. The CDR3 DNA is TGTGCCAGCAGCCAAGTAGTGACTAGCGGGGTAGCGGAGCAGTTCTTC.

The sample holds many counts of this clonotype. J is TRBJ2-7 and V is TRBV28; D may be TRBD2 (5 bases). Germline V lookup: CDR1 MDHEN, CDR2 SYDVKM. Trimming left V 7 bases short and J 0 bases short, with 19 bases between. CDR3 size: 16 residues. CDR3 sequence reads: CASTIREAGYSYEQYF. The DNA for the CDR3 is TGTGCCAGCACCATTAGAGAGGCGGGCTACTCCTACGAGCAGTACTTC.

There are many counts of this clonotype. This chain connects TRBV29-1 to TRBJ2-3; D might be TRBD1 (5 bases). The CDR3 extends over 12 amino acids. The V gene's germline CDR1 is SQVTM and CDR2 ANQGSEA. Trimming cost V 7 bases and J 1 base, with 9 bases left between them. The DNA of the CDR3 is TGCAGCGGAGAGACAGGCACAGATACGCAGTATTTT. It is translated as CSGETGTDTQYF.

V is TRBV28 and J is TRBJ2-3; 8 bases are a match to TRBD2. The J segment lost 4 bases and the V segment lost 5 bases, leaving 17 bases of the junction unmatched. Looked up from germline, CDR1 is MDHEN and CDR2 is SYDVKM. CDR3 length: 18 residues. Here the CDR3 DNA reads TGTGCCAGCAGTCCCACGGGGGGGCGGGAGAGTAGGGCAGATACGCAGTATTTT. Protein sequence: CASSPTGGRESRADTQYF.

Points on this clonotype: The conserved final phenylalanine or tryptophan is absent from the CDR3, which likely points to a read error. V is TRBV6-1 and J is TRBJ2-6, with D tentatively TRBD1 (6 bases). Germline CDR1 and CDR2: MNHNS and SASEGT. This CDR3 comprises 17 residues. V was clipped by 3 bases and J by 2 bases, with 14 bases between them. Here the CDR3 reads CASSDEGYRAGANVLTS. The CDR3 bases are TGTGCCAGCAGTGATGAGGGGTACAGGGCTGGGGCCAACGTCCTGACTTCC.

In its sample, this clonotype was seen a few times. V gene TRBV2 combines with J gene TRBJ1-1; tentatively, D is TRBD1 (5 bases). The germline CDR1 and CDR2 sequences are SNHLY and FYNNEI. The CDR3 has 14 amino acids. Trimming removed 3 bases from V and 5 bases from J, with 13 bases in between. This chain's CDR3 is CASSEQGSGTEAFF. CDR3 sequence (DNA): TGTGCCAGCAGTGAGCAGGGCTCGGGGACTGAAGCTTTCTTT.

This clonotype was seen repeatedly, ten times or more. The chain is built from TRBV12-3 or TRBV12-4 and TRBJ2-2, with D maybe TRBD1 (6 bases). There are 17 residues in the CDR3. Trimming left V 7 bases short and J 5 bases short, with 23 bases between. This chain's CDR3 is CASTPGAWGLGTGELFF. CDR3 bases: TGTGCCAGCACCCCCGGGGCTTGGGGGCTCGGGACCGGGGAGCTGTTTTTT.

Regarding this clonotype: A clone one base away is much larger, so this may be a read error. Without the conserved terminal phenylalanine or tryptophan, this CDR3 likely stems from a read error. The V gene is TRBV6-5, the J gene TRBJ1-2; D is uncertain. This CDR3 contains 14 residues. Trimming cost V 0 bases and J 4 bases, with 9 bases left between them. Germline V CDR1 and CDR2: MNHEY, SVGAGI. The CDR3 coding sequence is TGTGCCAGCAGTTACTCGAGGCCAGGCTATGGCTACACCTGC. Translating gives CASSYSRPGYGYTC.

There are many counts of this clonotype. V gene TRBV4-1 combines with J gene TRBJ2-3, with TRBD2 matching 12 bases. Germline V lookup: CDR1 MGHRA, CDR2 YSYEKL. The CDR3 is made up of 18 amino acids. Germline trimming cut 0 bases from V and 6 bases from J; bases unmatched to any gene: 10. The CDR3 coding sequence is TGCGCCAGCAGCCAAGATCGAGGCAGAACTAGCGGGAGGGATACGCAGTATTTT. This encodes CASSQDRGRTSGRDTQYF.

Comments on this clonotype: A read error may explain this, as a much larger clone is one base away. V gene TRBV5-1 combines with J gene TRBJ2-5; 7 bases agree with TRBD2. The CDR3 has 15 amino acids. V lost 4 bases, J lost 4 bases, and 10 bases stayed unmatched. In germline, CDR1 is SGHRS, CDR2 YFSETQ. In DNA, the CDR3 is TGCGCCAGCAGCGGAACTAGCGTTGCCCGAGAGACCCAGTACTTC. Its protein product is CASSGTSVARETQYF.

A note on this clonotype: A much more abundant neighbour one base away suggests this may be a read error. The chain links TRBV28 to TRBJ2-7; 7 bases match TRBD1. Germline-derived CDR1 and CDR2 are MDHEN and SYDVKM. V lost 6 bases, J lost 4 bases, and 15 bases stayed unmatched. The CDR3 consists of 16 residues. The CDR3 region has the DNA TGTGCCAGCAGCCAGGGGACAGAGGGTGTCCCATACGAGCAGTACTTC. As protein: CASSQGTEGVPYEQYF.

This clonotype was counted many times. V is TRBV19 and J is TRBJ2-3; 9 bases fit TRBD1. V lost 8 bases to trimming and J lost 2 bases; unmatched junction nucleotides: 5. This CDR3 contains 14 residues. Looked up from germline, CDR1 is LNHDA and CDR2 is SQIVND (reference sequence). CDR3 nucleotides: TGTGCCAGTCGTGGGGACAGGGCCACAGATACGCAGTATTTT. Protein product: CASRGDRATDTQYF.

This clonotype was seen ten or more times. The chain combines TRBV19 with TRBJ2-6; 8 bases agree with TRBD1. The CDR3 extends over 18 amino acids. The germline V gene has CDR1 LNHDA and CDR2 SQIVND (reference sequence). After removal of 2 bases from V and 0 bases from J, the junction contained 6 bases not matched to a gene. The CDR3 sequence: CASSILGQGISGANVLTF. The CDR3 bases are TGTGCCAGTAGTATACTTGGACAGGGAATCTCTGGGGCCAACGTCCTGACTTTC.

This clonotype has ten or more counts. The J gene is TRBJ2-2, the V gene TRBV6-6; D possibly corresponds to TRBD1 (8 bases). The V end was cut by 0 bases, the J end by 5 bases, with 13 bases between. The CDR3 length is 16 residues. Germline V gives CDR1 MNHNY, CDR2 SVGAGI (reference sequence). The CDR3 DNA follows: TGTGCCAGCAGTTACTCGAAACAGGGGGGGACCGGGGAGCTGTTTTTT. Translation: CASSYSKQGGTGELFF.

Points on this clonotype: A read error may explain this, as a much larger clone is one base away. CDR3: CAGSLNSPFATGRSGEQFF. CDR3 sequence (DNA): TGCGCCGGCAGCTTGAATAGCCCCTTTGCGACAGGGAGATCCGGTGAGCAGTTCTTC. The chain uses TRBV5-1 and TRBJ2-1, with TRBD1 matching over 7 bases. CDR1 and CDR2 from the germline V gene are SGHRS and YFSETQ. CDR3 length: 19 amino acids.

Remarks on this clonotype: A much more abundant neighbour one base away suggests this may be a read error. The chain uses TRBV5-1 and TRBJ2-3, with a tentative D call TRBD2 (7 bases). Germline assignment: CDR1 SGHRS and CDR2 YFSETQ. The CDR3 contains 15 residues. The CDR3 coding sequence is TGCGCCAGCGGCTTGGGGGGGCGAGAACGAGATACGCAGTATTTT. Encoded protein: CASGLGGRERDTQYF.

At least ten counts were recorded for this clonotype. The rearrangement uses TRBV6-1 and TRBJ1-2; no clear D gene. The CDR3 totals 13 residues. Trimming shortened V by 6 bases and J by 4 bases, and 12 bases separated the two germline ends. Germline CDR1 is MNHNS and CDR2 is SASEGT. This CDR3 reads CASSPGLVYGYTF. The CDR3 DNA sequence: TGTGCCAGCAGCCCGGGGTTAGTCTATGGCTACACCTTC.

This clonotype occurred many times. The rearrangement links TRBV3-1 to TRBJ2-3, with 11 nucleotides matching TRBD2. This CDR3 comprises 15 residues. Germline V gene lookup returns CDR1 LGHDT and CDR2 YNNKEL (reference sequence). Losses at the gene ends were 5 bases for V and 5 bases for J; bases not matched to a gene: 6. The CDR3 region is CASSYPGTSGDTQYF. For the CDR3, the DNA is TGTGCCAGCAGCTACCCCGGGACTAGCGGAGATACGCAGTATTTT.

The chain employs TRBV6-5 and TRBJ1-1, with TRBD1 matching over 7 bases. V dropped 0 bases and J dropped 11; count of bases not matched to a gene: 15. Germline V gives CDR1 MNHEY, CDR2 SVGAGI. CDR3 size: 16 residues. The CDR3 coding sequence is TGTGCCAGCAGTTACTCGGGTTTACAGACAGGGTCGCGGGCTTTCTTT. This gives the protein CASSYSGLQTGSRAFF.

Points on this clonotype: This could be a read error, since a much larger clone is one nucleotide away. The chain employs TRBV11-3 and TRBJ2-7, with 8 nucleotides matching TRBD2. This CDR3 spans 16 amino acids. Per the germline V gene, CDR1 is SGHNT and CDR2 is YENEEA. Trimming at V came to 5 bases and at J to 2 bases, leaving 11 bases not matched to a gene. Written as DNA, the CDR3 is TGTGCCAGCAGCGCCCTTAAGGGACTAGGTCCCTACGAGCAGTACTTC. Translated, it gives CASSALKGLGPYEQYF. Looking up the rest from reference TRBV11-3 and TRBJ2-7 gives the full variable domain: EAGVVQSPRYKIIEKKQPVAFWCNPISGHNTLYWYLQNLGQGPELLIRYENEEAVDDSQLPKDRFSAERLKGVDSTLKIQPAELGDSAVYLCASSALKGLGPYEQYFGPGTRLTVT.

This clonotype has ten or more counts. The chain links TRBV5-4 to TRBJ2-3; D ambiguous. V lost 1 base, J lost 0 bases, and 12 bases lay in between. Per germline, CDR1 SGHNT and CDR2 YYREEE (reference sequence). The CDR3 has 16 amino acids. The chain's CDR3 is CASSLFVARSTDTQYF. CDR3 bases: TGTGCCAGCAGCTTGTTCGTCGCCCGGAGCACAGATACGCAGTATTTT.

This clonotype was found many times. The chain joins TRBV9 to TRBJ2-5; D is possibly TRBD1 (5 bases). Germline V lookup: CDR1 SGDLS, CDR2 YYNGEE. Trimming shortened V by 2 bases and J by 5 bases, and 13 bases separated the two germline ends. The CDR3 has 14 amino acids. The CDR3, as DNA: TGTGCCAGCAGCGTCAAAGGGCACAGGGAGACCCAGTACTTC. Protein product: CASSVKGHRETQYF.

At least ten counts were recorded for this clonotype. CDR3 loop: CASRFQNEQFF. The CDR3 DNA follows: TGTGCCAGCAGGTTTCAGAATGAGCAGTTCTTC. The chain employs TRBV6-1 and TRBJ2-1; no clear D gene. The CDR3 is 11 residues long. The V and J ends lost 6 bases and 7 bases respectively, with 7 bases between them. Germline lookup yields CDR1 MNHNS and CDR2 SASEGT.

This clonotype was picked up many times. The J gene is TRBJ2-5, the V gene TRBV20-1; 9 bases agree with TRBD1. Germline-derived CDR1 and CDR2 are DFQATT and SNEGSKA (reference sequence). J was trimmed by 5 bases and V by 2 bases; bases with no gene match: 15. This CDR3 has 17 amino acids. The CDR3 is CSARQILPGQGKETQYF. The CDR3 DNA follows: TGCAGTGCTAGACAGATTCTTCCGGGACAGGGAAAGGAGACCCAGTACTTC.

As regards this clonotype: It may be a read error: a sequence one base away is much more abundant. The V call is TRBV9, the J call TRBJ2-1, with D perhaps matching TRBD2 (6 bases). Germline CDR1 reads SGDLS; CDR2 reads YYNGEE. There are 16 residues in the CDR3. The DNA of the CDR3 is TGTGCCAGCAGCGTAGGGCCAGCGGGCGACTACAATGAGCAGCTCTTC. Protein: CASSVGPAGDYNEQLF.